This entry concerns a single T cell receptor beta chain. The sample originates from a study of shared clonotypes between healthy human individuals. TCRdb's table, derived via immunoSEQ multiplex PCR, lists solely in-frame clones and lacks some. The sample lists approximately 2.4 million clones, 90% to 97% occurring once. Germline assignment: CDR1 GTSNPN and CDR2 SVGIG (reference sequence). This CDR3 contains 14 residues. Between the trimmed V and J ends, which lost 0 bases and 6 bases, there was a span of 11 bases. The chain employs TRBV30 and TRBJ2-2; D is ambiguous. The sequence was obtained from a young man in good health. Sequenced sample: naive CD4+ T cells sorted from blood. The subset: CD45RA+ positively selected. The CDR3, as DNA: TGTGCCTGGAGTGTTATGAAATCCCCCGGGGAGCTGTTTTTT. This translates into CAWSVMKSPGELFF.